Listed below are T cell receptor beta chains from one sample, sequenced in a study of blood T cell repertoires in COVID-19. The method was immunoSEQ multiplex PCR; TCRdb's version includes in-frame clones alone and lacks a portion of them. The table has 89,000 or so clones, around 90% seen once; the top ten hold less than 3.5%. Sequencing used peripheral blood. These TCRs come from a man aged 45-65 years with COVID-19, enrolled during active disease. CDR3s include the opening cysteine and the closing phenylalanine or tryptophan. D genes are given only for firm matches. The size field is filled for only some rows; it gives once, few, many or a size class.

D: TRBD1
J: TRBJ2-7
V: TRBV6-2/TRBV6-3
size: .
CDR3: CASSYRIGGDEQYF
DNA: TGTGCCAGCAGTTACAGGATAGGGGGCGACGAGCAGTACTTC

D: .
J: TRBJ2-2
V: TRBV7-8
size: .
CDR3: CASSFGGASTGELFF
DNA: TGTGCCAGCAGCTTTGGGGGGGCTAGCACCGGGGAGCTGTTTTTT

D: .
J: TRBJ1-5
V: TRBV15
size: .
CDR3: CATSRERQDQPQHF
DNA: TGTGCCACCAGCAGAGAAAGACAGGATCAGCCCCAGCATTTT

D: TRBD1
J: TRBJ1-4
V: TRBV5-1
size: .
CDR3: CASSPNPGQLNEKLFF
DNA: TGCGCCAGCAGCCCGAACCCGGGACAGTTAAATGAAAAACTGTTTTTT

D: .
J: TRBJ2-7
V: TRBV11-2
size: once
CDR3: CASSLVGARDEQYF
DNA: TGTGCCAGCAGCTTAGTAGGAGCCAGGGACGAGCAGTACTTC

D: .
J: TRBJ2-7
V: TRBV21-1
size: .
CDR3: CASSKADRVEQYF
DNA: TGTGCCAGCAGCAAGGCCGACAGGGTCGAGCAGTACTTC

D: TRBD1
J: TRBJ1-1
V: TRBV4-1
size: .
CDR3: CASSPPAGQGGSEAFF
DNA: TGCGCCAGCAGCCCCCCCGCGGGACAGGGGGGATCGGAAGCTTTCTTT

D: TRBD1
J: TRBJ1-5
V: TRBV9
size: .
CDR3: CASSPLTGAQPQHF
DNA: TGTGCCAGCAGCCCCCTGACAGGGGCGCAGCCCCAGCATTTT

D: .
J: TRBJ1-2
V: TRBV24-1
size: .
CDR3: CATSDPLGGNYGYTF
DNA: TGTGCCACCAGTGACCCTTTAGGAGGAAACTATGGCTACACCTTC

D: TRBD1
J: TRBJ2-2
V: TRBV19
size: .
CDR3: CASSDGQGAYRMRVVAGELFF
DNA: TGTGCCAGTAGTGACGGACAGGGGGCGTATAGAATGAGGGTTGTAGCCGGGGAGCTGTTTTTT

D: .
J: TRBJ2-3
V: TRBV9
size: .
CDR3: CASNGGRSSTDTQYF
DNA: TGTGCCAGCAACGGAGGGAGGAGTAGCACAGATACGCAGTATTTT